Shown below are 17 T cell receptor beta chains from a single sample sequenced in a study of cytomegalovirus exposure and HLA in healthy donors. Primers included in the PCR were 60 Vbeta and 13 Jbeta primers. Libraries were prepared by immunoSEQ multiplex PCR; TCRdb keeps only in-frame clonotypes and omits some of them. The sample lists roughly 170,000 clones, about 83% seen once, with under 5% in the top ten. Input material: PBMCs. The receptors stem from a girl between 5 and 17 years old in good health and CMV-seropositive.

The rearrangement joins TRBV7-6 to TRBJ2-7, with D tentatively TRBD1 (6 bases). The germline CDR1 and CDR2 sequences are SGHVS and FNYEAQ. Trimming removed 5 bases from V and 3 bases from J, with 14 bases in between. This CDR3 region has 14 residues. CDR3 DNA sequence: TGTGCCAGCAGCCCGAGGGACATTCTCTACGAGCAGTACTTC. Amino acids: CASSPRDILYEQYF.

V is TRBV30 and J is TRBJ1-1; TRBD1 aligns across 9 bases. V lost 3 bases and J lost 12; bases outside the gene matches: 11. CDR3 length: 13 amino acids. Per germline, CDR1 GTSNPN and CDR2 SVGIG (reference sequence). The CDR3 DNA sequence: TGTGCCTGGAGCCCCAGCAGGACAGGGGTGCCTTTCTTT. Its translation: CAWSPSRTGVPFF.

CDR3 sequence reads: CASSSSGTLQETQYF. DNA for the CDR3: TGTGCCAGCAGCTCGTCCGGGACATTGCAAGAGACCCAGTACTTC. The chain couples TRBV11-2 to TRBJ2-5; possible D gene TRBD1, 6 bases. CDR1 and CDR2 from the germline V gene are SGHAT and FQNNGV. The CDR3 runs 15 residues. V was pared by 4 bases and J by 2 bases, with 14 bases between.

The rearrangement uses TRBV7-8 and TRBJ1-2; 10 bases agree with TRBD1. This CDR3 region has 15 residues. CDR1 is SGHVS and CDR2 is FQNEAQ in the germline V gene. Unmatched junction bases numbered 4, after V lost 2 bases and J lost 4 bases. Written as DNA, the CDR3 is TGTGCCAGCAGCTTAAAGGGGACAGGGGCCTATGGCTACACCTTC. Protein product: CASSLKGTGAYGYTF.

The chain couples TRBV6-6 to TRBJ2-5; TRBD2 matches at 7 bases. Germline values: CDR1 MNHNY, CDR2 SVGAGI (reference sequence). The CDR3 totals 15 residues. The V segment lost 6 bases and the J segment 4 bases; nucleotides outside the gene matches: 11. The DNA of the CDR3 is TGTGCCAGCAGCCGGCCGGGAGGAGGGGCAGAGACCCAGTACTTC. Translated, it gives CASSRPGGGAETQYF.

V usage is TRBV6-1 and J usage is TRBJ1-5; D is undetermined. Germline V gives CDR1 MNHNS, CDR2 SASEGT. The CDR3 has 15 residues. Trimming shortened V by 0 bases and J by 8 bases, and 14 bases separated the two germline ends. CDR3 residues: CASSEAGEGAEPQHF. In nucleotides, the CDR3 is TGTGCCAGCAGTGAAGCCGGGGAGGGTGCAGAGCCCCAGCATTTT.

CDR3 sequence: CAWSVSLHRDPQPQHF. CDR3 DNA sequence: TGTGCCTGGAGTGTATCCCTCCACAGGGATCCTCAGCCCCAGCATTTT. The chain combines TRBV30 with TRBJ1-5, with D possibly being TRBD1 (6 bases). The germline V and J ends were trimmed by 0 bases and 6 bases, with 18 bases remaining between them. CDR1 and CDR2 from the germline V gene are GTSNPN and SVGIG (reference sequence). CDR3 size: 16 residues.

The chain recombines TRBV6-1 with TRBJ1-2; D might be TRBD1 (5 bases). There are 17 residues in the CDR3. The germline gives CDR1 MNHNS, CDR2 SASEGT. The V end lost 1 base, the J end lost 3 bases, and 18 bases lay between the germline ends. The CDR3 protein is CASSEVHLSRDYYGYTF. DNA for the CDR3: TGTGCCAGCAGTGAAGTTCATTTGTCGAGGGACTACTATGGCTACACCTTC.

The chain couples TRBV25-1 to TRBJ1-4; possible D gene TRBD1, 5 bases. Germline CDR1 and CDR2: MGHDK and SYGVNS. CDR3 length: 15 residues. The V end was cut by 6 bases, the J end by 5 bases, with 16 bases between. DNA of the CDR3: TGTGCCAGCAGCCCTCGTCAGGGATTAAATGAAAAACTGTTTTTT. Protein product: CASSPRQGLNEKLFF.

Here the CDR3 reads CAISDGLVYEQYF. The CDR3 DNA follows: TGTGCCATCAGTGATGGTCTAGTGTACGAGCAGTACTTC. The chain has TRBV10-3 and TRBJ2-7; no definite D call. This CDR3 has 13 residues. V gave up 3 bases and J gave up 4 bases, with 10 bases separating them. The germline CDR1 and CDR2 sequences are ENHRY and SYGVKD.

The genes are TRBV7-3 and TRBJ1-1; 12 nucleotides match TRBD1. Germline CDR1 reads SGHTA; CDR2 reads FQGTGA. V lost 3 bases, J lost 10 bases, and 0 bases stayed unmatched. The CDR3 spans 12 residues. The CDR3 loop reads CASSLGQGAAFF. The CDR3 coding sequence is TGTGCCAGCAGCTTGGGACAGGGGGCAGCTTTCTTT.

The chain couples TRBV27 to TRBJ1-1, with 9 bases matching TRBD1. This CDR3 region has 14 residues. Germline assignment: CDR1 MNHEY and CDR2 SMNVEV (reference sequence). With V trimmed by 3 bases and J by 7 bases, 6 bases remained unmatched. The CDR3 reads CASSFNRGQGEAFF. DNA for the CDR3: TGTGCCAGCAGTTTTAACAGGGGGCAAGGTGAAGCTTTCTTT.

This clone was observed a few times. V usage is TRBV6-6 and J usage is TRBJ1-1; 7 bases match TRBD1. V dropped 5 bases and J dropped 2; count of bases not matched to a gene: 5. The CDR3 is 14 residues long. CDR1 MNHNY and CDR2 SVGAGI come from the germline V gene (reference sequence). CDR3 nucleotides: TGTGCCAGCAGTCACCGGGACAGCAACACTGAAGCTTTCTTT. Its translation is CASSHRDSNTEAFF.

This chain uses TRBV7-3 with TRBJ2-1; 13 bases align to TRBD2. The CDR3 sequence is 15 residues long. Trimming removed 5 bases from V and 4 bases from J; junction bases left unmatched: 2. The V gene's germline CDR1 is SGHTA and CDR2 FQGTGA. This CDR3 reads CASSLLAGGYNEQFF. The CDR3 DNA is TGTGCCAGCAGCCTACTAGCGGGGGGGTACAATGAGCAGTTCTTC.

This clone was recorded only once. The V call is TRBV11-2, the J call TRBJ2-5; D unclear. CDR3 length equals 12 residues. Trimming cost V 0 bases and J 3 bases, with 2 bases left between them. Germline values: CDR1 SGHAT, CDR2 FQNNGV. This CDR3 is CASSLDKETQYF. CDR3 DNA sequence: TGTGCCAGCAGCTTAGACAAAGAGACCCAGTACTTC.

The genes are TRBV5-1 and TRBJ1-1, with D maybe TRBD1 (6 bases). Germline V gives CDR1 SGHRS, CDR2 YFSETQ. The CDR3 sequence is 12 residues long. The V and J ends lost 4 bases and 7 bases respectively, with 11 bases between them. The CDR3 sequence is CASSLDRNEAFF. CDR3 bases: TGCGCCAGCAGCCTTGACAGGAATGAAGCTTTCTTT.

CDR3 in amino acids: CASSYSRGLRRNEQFF. The CDR3 nucleotides read TGTGCCAGCAGTTACTCGAGGGGACTTCGGAGGAATGAGCAGTTCTTC. This sequence joins TRBV6-5 and TRBJ2-1; D might be TRBD2 (6 bases). Trimming cost V 0 bases and J 7 bases, with 16 bases left between them. The CDR3 covers 16 residues. Germline V gene data show CDR1 as MNHEY and CDR2 as SVGAGI.